Described below is a single T cell receptor (beta chain) sequence and its context. The source of the sample is a study of blood T cell repertoires in COVID-19. Study-level information: Collection of acute and convalescent COVID-19 samples took place in the United States, Italy and Spain. Sources were T cells, B-cell-depleted T cells, or PBMCs; the material itself was cDNA or gDNA.

Authors' processing steps: For nucleated cells, counts were estimated from reference gene primer amplification. This table comes from immunoSEQ multiplex PCR, and its TCRdb copy is limited to in-frame clones, with some not included. Clone size and V and J calls were adopted from that table, with D and trimming inferred from the DNA. This table has roughly 80,000 clones, 82% appearing once. The ends lost 2 bases at V and 12 bases at J; junction bases unmatched: 19. CDR1 is GTSNPN, CDR2 SVGIG, per germline (reference sequence). This CDR3 region has 17 residues. The sample was peripheral blood. The genes are TRBV30 and TRBJ2-3, with 11 bases matching TRBD2. The TCR comes from a human donor in a cohort sampled during active COVID-19. The CDR3 nucleotides are TGTGCCTGGAGTAATAGCGGGGGGGCCCCGCGCTTATTTAATCAGTATTTT. Amino acids: CAWSNSGGAPRLFNQYF. The full variable domain, completed using reference TRBV30 and TRBJ2-3, is SQTIHQWPATLVQPVGSPLSLECTVEGTSNPNLYWYRQAAGRGLQLLFYSVGIGQISSEVPQNLSASRPQDRQFILSSKKLLLSDSGFYLCAWSNSGGAPRLFNQYFGPGTRLTVL.